This T cell receptor beta chain is from a study of T cell responses to AZD1222 COVID-19 vaccine. Study findings and constraints: Donors skewed white British and female; clonal diversity was possibly underestimated. Spike-wide vaccine-associated CD4 TCRs dominated at 160-218 and 743-854.

About this clone itself: Its antigen is not known.

The CDR3 totals 16 residues. Germline CDR1 LGHDT, CDR2 YNNKEL (reference sequence). Trimming removed 0 bases from V and 6 bases from J; junction bases left unmatched: 8. Sequencing was performed with immunoSEQ multiplex PCR; in TCRdb, only in-frame clones are kept and a portion is missing. The data show 100,000 to 140,000 clones, 75% to 95% seen once. The chain uses TRBV3-1 (or the pseudogene TRBV3-2) and TRBJ1-5; 7 bases match TRBD1. Sequenced material: peripheral blood, taken 28 days after the second AZD1222 dose. This sequence was found in an adult who received the AZD1222 COVID-19 vaccine. CDR3 loop: CASSQEETGDRQPQHF. The CDR3 DNA is TGTGCCAGCAGCCAAGAGGAAACAGGGGATCGTCAGCCCCAGCATTTT.